The 22 T cell receptor beta chains below all came from one sample that was sequenced in a study of blood T cell repertoires in COVID-19. This table comes from immunoSEQ multiplex PCR, and its TCRdb copy is limited to in-frame clones, with some not included. The sample has approximately 190,000 clones, about four fifths seen once. Sequenced material: peripheral blood. The receptor source for this set is a woman in her sixties or seventies with COVID-19, enrolled during active disease.

The chain recombines TRBV3-1 (or the pseudogene TRBV3-2) with TRBJ2-1, with TRBD2 matching over 8 bases. Looked up from germline, CDR1 is LGHDT and CDR2 is YNNKEL (reference sequence). Germline trimming cut 4 bases from V and 9 bases from J; bases unmatched to any gene: 2. CDR3 length equals 12 residues. In DNA form, the CDR3 reads TGTGCCAGCAGCCGCACTAGCGGTGAGCAGTTCTTC. This codes for CASSRTSGEQFF.

This chain joins TRBV4-3 and TRBJ2-1; TRBD2 matches at 9 bases. The V gene's germline CDR1 is LGHNA and CDR2 YSLEER. Trimming cost V 3 bases and J 7 bases; bases outside gene matches: 10. The length of the CDR3 is 16 residues. Written as DNA, the CDR3 is TGCGCCAGCAGCCACTCAGGTGGGGCGGGAGGGAATGAGCAGTTCTTC. Encoded protein: CASSHSGGAGGNEQFF.

This clone was seen a single time. The J gene is TRBJ2-2, the V gene TRBV2; tentative D call: TRBD1 (5 bases). The CDR3 length is 15 residues. V was shortened by 3 bases and J by 0 bases, with 8 bases between the two germline ends. The V gene's germline CDR1 is SNHLY and CDR2 FYNNEI. The CDR3 nucleotides read TGTGCCAGCAGTGACCGACAGCCGAACACCGGGGAGCTGTTTTTT. Amino acids: CASSDRQPNTGELFF.

V gene TRBV11-3 combines with J gene TRBJ2-5, with no clear D. V lost 2 bases, J lost 4 bases, and 8 bases lay in between. Germline CDR1 SGHNT, CDR2 YENEEA. The CDR3 consists of 13 residues. CDR3 coding DNA: TGTGCCAGCAGCTTACACCCCGGAGAGACCCAGTACTTC. Protein sequence: CASSLHPGETQYF.

The V call is TRBV5-4, the J call TRBJ1-4; no clear D gene. The CDR3 extends over 15 amino acids. The germline V and J ends were trimmed by 4 bases and 0 bases, with 10 bases remaining between them. From germline, CDR1 is SGHNT and CDR2 YYREEE (reference sequence). As DNA, the CDR3 is TGTGCCAGCAGCCGAGGGTTGTCAACTAATGAAAAACTGTTTTTT. This translates into CASSRGLSTNEKLFF.

The rearrangement joins TRBV5-5 to TRBJ1-6; no clear D. Trimming stripped 4 bases from V and 2 bases from J, with 16 bases between. Germline V gives CDR1 SGHKS, CDR2 YYEKEE (reference sequence). This CDR3 region has 17 residues. The CDR3 spells CASSVRLPLAYNSPLHF. The CDR3 region has the DNA TGTGCCAGCAGCGTGCGTCTTCCCCTTGCCTATAATTCACCCCTCCACTTT.

This clone was observed once. CDR3: CASSFNSGTDTQYF. CDR3 DNA sequence: TGCGCCAGCAGCTTCAATAGCGGGACAGATACGCAGTATTTT. This chain joins TRBV5-1 and TRBJ2-3; 7 bases are a match to TRBD2. The junction had 3 bases not matched to a gene; V was cut back by 2 bases and J by 3 bases. The germline V gene has CDR1 SGHRS and CDR2 YFSETQ. There are 14 residues in the CDR3.

The rearrangement joins TRBV12-3 or TRBV12-4 to TRBJ1-2; weak D call: TRBD1 (5 bases). Deletions cut 4 bases from V and 8 bases from J, with 14 bases between. The CDR3 has 13 residues. CDR3 DNA: TGTGCCAGCAGTTCGCAGGGTTGGGGAGGCTACACCTTC. It specifies CASSSQGWGGYTF.

The V gene is TRBV7-2, the J gene TRBJ2-1; no firm D call. The V end was cut by 1 base, the J end by 8 bases, with 12 bases between. Germline loops: CDR1 SGHTA, CDR2 FQGNSA. The CDR3 runs to 14 residues. The CDR3 is CASSLVPEMDEQFF. In DNA form, the CDR3 reads TGTGCCAGCAGCTTAGTACCGGAGATGGATGAGCAGTTCTTC.

V and J are TRBV7-2 and TRBJ2-1, with D possibly matching TRBD1 (5 bases). The CDR3 contains 14 residues. Trimming took 3 bases from V and 2 from J, leaving 8 bases between them. The germline CDR1 and CDR2 sequences are SGHTA and FQGNSA. This chain's CDR3 is CASSLRTPYNEQFF. CDR3 bases: TGTGCCAGCAGCTTGAGGACACCCTACAATGAGCAGTTCTTC.

The genes are TRBV4-3 and TRBJ2-2; D not resolved. This CDR3 is built from 15 residues. V shed 1 base and J shed 5 bases, with 11 bases lying between them. CDR1 is LGHNA, CDR2 YSLEER, per germline. The CDR3 loop is CASSQGVSVTGELFF. Written as DNA, the CDR3 is TGCGCCAGCAGCCAAGGAGTCTCGGTAACCGGGGAGCTGTTTTTT.

This clone showed up just once. The chain couples TRBV30 to TRBJ2-1; 9 bases match TRBD2. V shed 8 bases, J shed 3 bases, and the junction held 17 bases outside the gene matches. The CDR3 has 17 amino acids. Germline-derived CDR1 and CDR2 are GTSNPN and SVGIG (reference sequence). The CDR3 loop is CARTGAGGLSLYNEQFF. CDR3 DNA sequence: TGTGCCCGCACGGGGGCGGGAGGGTTATCCCTCTACAATGAGCAGTTCTTC.

J is TRBJ2-3 and V is TRBV4-2, with a possible D match to TRBD2 (6 bases). Germline lookup yields CDR1 LGHNA and CDR2 YNFKEQ. The length of the CDR3 is 16 residues. The V end lost 3 bases, the J end lost 10 bases, and 23 bases lay between the germline ends. CDR3 amino acids: CASSHEPRDSLKAQYF. CDR3 DNA: TGTGCCAGCAGCCATGAACCCAGGGACTCCCTGAAGGCGCAGTATTTT.

The chain carries TRBV4-3 and TRBJ2-3; no reliable D call. The CDR3 totals 12 residues. From germline, CDR1 is LGHNA and CDR2 YSLEER. V lost 3 bases and J lost 8, with 9 bases in between. The DNA for the CDR3 is TGCGCCAGCAGCCAGTGGTCAGGTACGCAGTATTTT. Translated: CASSQWSGTQYF.

V gene TRBV28 combines with J gene TRBJ1-5; D is uncertain. The V end lost 3 bases, the J end lost 6 bases, and 12 bases lay between the germline ends. The CDR3 has 14 residues. Germline V gene sequence: CDR1 MDHEN, CDR2 SYDVKM. CDR3 bases: TGTGCCAGCAGTTTCCGGGATGAGTCTCAGCCCCAGCATTTT. Translation: CASSFRDESQPQHF.

The chain links TRBV6-5 to TRBJ1-1, with TRBD1 matching 9 bases. The V and J ends lost 1 base and 3 bases, in that order; junction bases with no gene match: 3. The CDR3 extends over 15 amino acids. CDR1 is MNHEY, CDR2 SVGAGI, per germline. The CDR3 DNA is TGTGCCAGCAGTTACTTGACAGGGGGTTACACTGAAGCTTTCTTT. Residues: CASSYLTGGYTEAFF.

This clone has more than one count but fewer than ten. Within the sample, other DNA sequences also encode this same CDR3. The J gene is TRBJ1-2, the V gene TRBV18, with 10 bases aligning to TRBD1. The CDR3 totals 15 residues. Germline V CDR1 and CDR2: KGHSH, LQKENI. Unmatched junction bases numbered 4, after V lost 3 bases and J lost 3 bases. CDR3 sequence reads: CASSPRTGGDYGYTF. The DNA of the CDR3 is TGTGCCAGCTCACCTAGGACAGGGGGTGACTATGGCTACACCTTC.

This chain links TRBV7-8 with TRBJ2-3; 9 bases are a match to TRBD2. There are 16 residues in the CDR3. V gave up 4 bases and J gave up 2 bases; unmatched junction bases: 7. Germline lookup yields CDR1 SGHVS and CDR2 FQNEAQ. The CDR3 spells CASSSLGLAPTDTQYF. The CDR3 DNA sequence: TGTGCCAGCAGCTCTTTGGGACTAGCCCCCACAGATACGCAGTATTTT.

V usage is TRBV7-9 and J usage is TRBJ1-1; TRBD1 matches at 9 bases. Looked up from germline, CDR1 is SEHNR and CDR2 is FQNEAQ (reference sequence). The trim removed 2 bases at V and 4 bases at J, leaving 5 bases unmatched. CDR3 size: 15 residues. CDR3 nucleotides: TGTGCCAGCAGCTTAAGCGGACAGGGGAGCACTGAAGCTTTCTTT. This codes for CASSLSGQGSTEAFF.

This clone was observed once. The J gene is TRBJ1-2, the V gene TRBV9, with TRBD1 matching over 9 bases. CDR1 and CDR2 from the germline V gene are SGDLS and YYNGEE. The ends lost 4 bases at V and 5 bases at J; junction bases unmatched: 12. The CDR3 is 16 amino acids. The CDR3 DNA is TGTGCCAGCAGCCCAGGCCCGGGACAGGGACAGTATGGCTACACCTTC. This translates into CASSPGPGQGQYGYTF.

The CDR3 reads CASTARDRGNEQFF. The CDR3 DNA reads TGTGCCAGCACCGCTAGGGACAGGGGAAATGAGCAGTTCTTC. The chain recombines TRBV9 with TRBJ2-1, with TRBD1 identical over 10 bases. After removal of 6 bases from V and 7 bases from J, the junction contained 7 bases not matched to a gene. The CDR3 has 14 amino acids. Germline CDR1 reads SGDLS; CDR2 reads YYNGEE.

This rearrangement joins TRBV9 to TRBJ1-2; D is unclear. The ends were cut back, 3 bases at V and 4 bases at J, with 13 bases in the middle. CDR1 SGDLS and CDR2 YYNGEE come from the germline V gene. The CDR3 runs to 14 residues. In DNA, the CDR3 is TGTGCCAGCAGCGGGCGGAGTCTTGGCTATGGCTACACCTTC. As protein: CASSGRSLGYGYTF.